Listed below are T cell receptor beta chains from one sample, sequenced in a study of blood T cell repertoires in COVID-19. The method was immunoSEQ multiplex PCR; TCRdb's version includes in-frame clones alone and lacks a portion of them. The table records approximately 670,000 clones, just under 90% of them present only once. Sample: peripheral blood. The source is a woman aged 18-35 years with acute or convalescent COVID-19. CDR3s include the opening cysteine and the closing phenylalanine or tryptophan. D genes are given only for firm matches. Clone size appears in some rows only: once, few, many, or a class for an expanded clone.

d_call	v_call	j_call	clone_size	cdr3_aa	cdr3_nt
-	TRBV6-1	TRBJ2-1	-	CASSEKGGGSNEQFF	TGTGCCAGCAGTGAGAAAGGGGGGGGAAGCAATGAGCAGTTCTTC
-	TRBV19	TRBJ2-1	-	CASSIQGRSYNEQFF	TGTGCCAGTAGTATTCAGGGCCGCTCCTACAATGAGCAGTTCTTC
-	TRBV21-1	TRBJ2-4	-	CASSTAGAPKNIQYF	TGTGCCAGCAGCACGGCAGGGGCTCCCAAAAACATTCAGTACTTC
-	TRBV28	TRBJ2-7	-	CASSLAVVGPYEQYF	TGTGCCAGCAGTTTAGCGGTCGTAGGCCCCTACGAGCAGTACTTC
-	TRBV5-1	TRBJ2-3	once	CASSLRGFGTTDTQYF	TGCGCCAGCAGCTTGAGGGGGTTTGGGACCACAGATACGCAGTATTTT
TRBD1	TRBV4-2	TRBJ1-4	-	CASSPWDSFNEKLFF	TGTGCCAGCAGCCCATGGGACAGCTTTAATGAAAAACTGTTTTTT
-	TRBV5-1	TRBJ2-3	-	CASSLSTSTRSTDTQYF	TGCGCCAGCAGCCTTAGTACTAGCACAAGAAGCACAGATACGCAGTATTTT
-	TRBV27	TRBJ1-1	-	CASSLEKHTEAFF	TGTGCCAGCAGTCTCGAAAAGCACACTGAAGCTTTCTTT
-	TRBV19	TRBJ1-5	-	CASSIISPSGVGNQPQHF	TGTGCCAGTAGTATTATCTCTCCCAGCGGGGTGGGCAATCAGCCCCAGCATTTT
-	TRBV4-1	TRBJ1-5	-	CASSPGGGQPQHF	TGCGCCAGCAGCCCGGGGGGCGGTCAGCCCCAGCATTTT
-	TRBV23-1	TRBJ2-3	-	CASSPLQGDTQYF	TGCGCCAGCAGTCCACTACAGGGAGATACGCAGTATTTT
-	TRBV10-2	TRBJ1-5	few	CASYQGLNSNQPQHF	TGCGCCAGCTATCAGGGGCTGAATAGCAATCAGCCCCAGCATTTT
-	TRBV28	TRBJ1-1	-	CASSLMGLEAFF	TGTGCCAGCAGTCTAATGGGACTTGAAGCTTTCTTT
-	TRBV19	TRBJ2-2	-	CASSIGVLTLNTGELFF	TGTGCCAGTAGTATCGGGGTGCTTACCTTGAACACCGGGGAGCTGTTTTTT
TRBD1	TRBV6-5	TRBJ1-1	-	CASSYRPGTGSTEAFF	TGTGCCAGCAGTTACCGTCCCGGGACAGGGTCCACTGAAGCTTTCTTT